The rows below give T cell receptor beta chains drawn from one sample of a study of vaccination effects on CD4 cells after COVID-19. Clones were read by immunoSEQ multiplex PCR, and TCRdb kept only the in-frame ones, dropping some. The table shows about 33,000 clones, with around three quarters occurring only once. These TCRs' antigens remain unknown. The specimen was CD4+ T cells from PBMCs cultured with HCoV-229E spike peptides, collected after COVID-19 vaccination. These receptors were obtained from a human donor who received a COVID-19 vaccine. The conserved cysteine and the conserved F or W are not part of the CDR3 here. Fields, in order: J gene, CDR3 length, V gene, CDR3 protein.

TRBJ2-2 12 TRBV2 ASSALRGTGELF
TRBJ1-2 9 TRBV6-5 ASNGLGGYT
TRBJ2-7 12 TRBV19 ASSTGTVMYEQY
TRBJ1-5 13 TRBV9 ASSVGSLSNQPQH
TRBJ2-7 12 TRBV30 AWSPGQSNYEQY
TRBJ2-7 13 TRBV2 ASSAGTGGSYEQY
TRBJ2-4 13 TRBV7-9 ASSRGLAGGNIQY
TRBJ2-3 13 TRBV6-5 ASSYSFPDRDTQY
TRBJ2-5 12 TRBV29-1 SVVGQGQQETQY
TRBJ1-2 11 TRBV11-2 ASSLGLFYGYT
TRBJ1-5 13 TRBV5-1 ASSLGEAGNQPQH
TRBJ1-2 15 TRBV5-5 ASSREFTSAANYGYT
TRBJ2-5 13 TRBV10-1 ASSGSRAGSETQY
TRBJ1-2 13 TRBV3-1/TRBV3-2 ASSHLDRGAYGYT
TRBJ2-3 14 TRBV6-6 ASTYRQGPYPDTQY
TRBJ2-3 13 TRBV24-1 ATPLRTSGSDTQY
TRBJ1-1 18 TRBV11-3 ASSSAIPDRGHVGNTEAF
TRBJ1-2 12 TRBV7-9 ASSLGSEGHGYT
TRBJ2-5 15 TRBV4-1 ASSQEIELAGEETQY
TRBJ2-7 13 TRBV5-4 ASSLTSGSTYEQY